This T cell receptor beta chain was captured by sequencing in a study of Ad26.COV2.S vaccination and SARS-CoV-2 variants. Treatment in this sample: about 20 received Ad26.COV2.S at low or high dose, single or two shots; five or six received placebo; per-sample allocation not given. Sample collection was performed on day 63 after the first vaccine or placebo injection. This CDR3 has 16 residues. Germline CDR1 is SNHLY and CDR2 is FYNNEI. V dropped 6 bases and J dropped 14; count of bases not matched to a gene: 16. Clones were sequenced by immunoSEQ multiplex PCR, and TCRdb holds only the in-frame ones, with some missing. The sample includes about 480,000 clones, roughly 85% seen only once; the top ten take 9.5% to 15%.

The chain uses TRBV2 and TRBJ2-3; TRBD2 matches at 14 bases. The sequence was collected from a person aged 18-65 years who received the Ad26.COV2.S COVID-19 vaccine or a placebo. Specimen: peripheral blood, collected in a trial of Ad26.COV2.S vaccine versus placebo. The chain's CDR3 is CASRRLAGGPYGYSYF. CDR3 DNA: TGTGCCAGCAGAAGACTAGCGGGAGGGCCCTATGGTTACTCGTATTTT.